This T cell receptor (beta chain) emerged from a study of technical replicates of blood from four donors (dated 2017 in TCRdb). Including cysteine and phenylalanine, the CDR3 has 19 amino acids. Only the CDR3 region is kept as DNA, spanning 57 bases read in frame from base 1. According to the germline V gene, CDR1 reads MDHEN and CDR2 reads SYDVKM. The junction shows trimming of 7 bases on V and 0 bases on J, and the gene matches do not reach 18 bases of it. Libraries were built with the immunoSEQ multiplex PCR assay. This immuneACCESS table, as held by TCRdb, lists in-frame sequences with V and J called but not all clones. Of the missing ones, under half trace to an unresolved V gene in checked studies; the others have no known cause. The sample yields over 55,000 clones; 95% to 97% were counted once. The ten biggest clones cover 0.2% to 0.25% of the sample. As concerns this clone: Its antigen is unknown. There are no base qualities to consult, and no much larger clone falls within one base.

Input material: T cells isolated from PBMCs. The chain couples TRBV28 to TRBJ1-2; TRBD1 agrees with 9 junctional bases. The sequence was collected from a human donor in good health. The CDR3 loop reads CASIPDPDRGHEANYGYTF. The base sequence is TGTGCCAGCATTCCAGACCCGGACAGGGGCCACGAAGCTAACTATGGCTACACCTTC.